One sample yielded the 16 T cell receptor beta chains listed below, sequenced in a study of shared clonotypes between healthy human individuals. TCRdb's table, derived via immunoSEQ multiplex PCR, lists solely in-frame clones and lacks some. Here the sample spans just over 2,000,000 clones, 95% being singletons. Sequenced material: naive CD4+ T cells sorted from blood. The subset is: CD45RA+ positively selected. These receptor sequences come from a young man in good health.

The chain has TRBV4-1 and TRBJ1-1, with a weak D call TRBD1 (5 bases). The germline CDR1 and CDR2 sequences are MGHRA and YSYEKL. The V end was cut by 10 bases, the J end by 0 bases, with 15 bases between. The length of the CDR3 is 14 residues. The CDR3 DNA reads TGCGCCACTACCAGGGATACCCTGAACACTGAAGCTTTCTTT. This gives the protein CATTRDTLNTEAFF.

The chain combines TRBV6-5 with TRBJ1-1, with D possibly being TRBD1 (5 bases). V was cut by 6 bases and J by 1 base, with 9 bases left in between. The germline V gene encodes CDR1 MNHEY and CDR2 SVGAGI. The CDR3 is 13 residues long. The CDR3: CASRRDANTEAFF. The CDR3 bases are TGTGCCAGCAGGCGGGACGCGAACACTGAAGCTTTCTTT.

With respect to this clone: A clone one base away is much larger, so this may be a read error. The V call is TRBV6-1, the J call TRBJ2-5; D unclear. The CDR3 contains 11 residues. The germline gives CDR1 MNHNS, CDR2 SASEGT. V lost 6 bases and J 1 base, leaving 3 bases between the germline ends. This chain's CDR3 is CASSLQETQYF. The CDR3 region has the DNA TGTGCCAGCAGCCTCCAAGAGACCCAGTACTTC.

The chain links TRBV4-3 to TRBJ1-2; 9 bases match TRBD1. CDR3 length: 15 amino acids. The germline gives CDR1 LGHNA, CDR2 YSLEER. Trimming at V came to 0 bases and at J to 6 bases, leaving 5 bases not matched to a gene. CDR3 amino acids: CASSQEKTGGHGYTF. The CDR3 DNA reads TGCGCCAGCAGCCAAGAGAAAACAGGGGGCCATGGCTACACCTTC.

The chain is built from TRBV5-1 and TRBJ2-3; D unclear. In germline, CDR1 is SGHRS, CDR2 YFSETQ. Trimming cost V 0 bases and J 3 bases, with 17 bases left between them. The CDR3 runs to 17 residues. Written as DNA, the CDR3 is TGCGCCAGCAGCTTGGCCATTTCAGGTTTAGGAACAGATACGCAGTATTTT. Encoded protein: CASSLAISGLGTDTQYF.

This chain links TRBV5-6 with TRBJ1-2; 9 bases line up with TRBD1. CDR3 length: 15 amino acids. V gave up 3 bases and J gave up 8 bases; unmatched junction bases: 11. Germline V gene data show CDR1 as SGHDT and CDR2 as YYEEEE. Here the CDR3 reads CASSWAQGATAGYTF. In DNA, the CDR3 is TGTGCCAGCAGCTGGGCACAGGGGGCGACCGCCGGCTACACCTTC.

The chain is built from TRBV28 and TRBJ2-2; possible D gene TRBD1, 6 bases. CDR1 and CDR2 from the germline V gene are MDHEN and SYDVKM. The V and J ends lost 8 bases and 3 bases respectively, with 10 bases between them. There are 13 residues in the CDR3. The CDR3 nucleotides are TGTGCCAGCCCGGACAGCCACACCGGGGAGCTGTTTTTT. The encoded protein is CASPDSHTGELFF.

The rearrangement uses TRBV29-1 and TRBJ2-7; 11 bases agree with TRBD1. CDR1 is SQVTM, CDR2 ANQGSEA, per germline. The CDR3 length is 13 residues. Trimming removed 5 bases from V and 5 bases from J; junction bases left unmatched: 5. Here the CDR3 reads CSVRGQGANEQYF. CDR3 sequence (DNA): TGCAGCGTTCGAGGACAGGGGGCTAACGAGCAGTACTTC.

In DNA, the CDR3 is TGTGCCATCAGTGAGTCGGTGGGACAGGGGGACACCTTC. Its protein is CAISESVGQGDTF. The chain couples TRBV10-3 to TRBJ1-2; 11 nucleotides align to TRBD1. CDR1 is ENHRY, CDR2 SYGVKD, per germline. The CDR3 has 13 amino acids. V gave up 0 bases and J gave up 12 bases; unmatched junction bases: 3.

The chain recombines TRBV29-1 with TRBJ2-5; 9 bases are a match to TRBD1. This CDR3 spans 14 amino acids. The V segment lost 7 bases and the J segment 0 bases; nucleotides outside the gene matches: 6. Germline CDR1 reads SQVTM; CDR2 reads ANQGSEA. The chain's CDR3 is CSARDRVYQETQYF. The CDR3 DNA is TGCAGCGCCCGGGACAGGGTGTACCAAGAGACCCAGTACTTC.

CDR3 nucleotide sequence: TGCGCCAGCAGCCAAAGTTTCGGGACAGGGTACAATGAGCAGTTCTTC. Encoded protein: CASSQSFGTGYNEQFF. The V call is TRBV4-1, the J call TRBJ2-1; TRBD1 matches at 9 bases. V shed 2 bases and J 4 bases; nucleotides not matched to a gene: 6. Looked up from germline, CDR1 is MGHRA and CDR2 is YSYEKL. This CDR3 has 16 residues.

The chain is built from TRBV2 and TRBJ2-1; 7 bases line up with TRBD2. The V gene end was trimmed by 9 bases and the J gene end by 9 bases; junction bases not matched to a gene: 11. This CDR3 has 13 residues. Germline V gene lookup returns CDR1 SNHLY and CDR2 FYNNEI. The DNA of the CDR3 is TGTGCCAGGGGAGGGACGGCGGAGAGTGAGCAGTTCTTC. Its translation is CARGGTAESEQFF.

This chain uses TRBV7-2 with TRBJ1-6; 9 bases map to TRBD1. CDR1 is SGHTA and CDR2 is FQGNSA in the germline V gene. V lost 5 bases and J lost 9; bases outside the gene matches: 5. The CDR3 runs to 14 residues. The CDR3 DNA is TGTGCCAGCAGCCTGAAGGACAGGGGTTCACCCCTCCACTTT. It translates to CASSLKDRGSPLHF.

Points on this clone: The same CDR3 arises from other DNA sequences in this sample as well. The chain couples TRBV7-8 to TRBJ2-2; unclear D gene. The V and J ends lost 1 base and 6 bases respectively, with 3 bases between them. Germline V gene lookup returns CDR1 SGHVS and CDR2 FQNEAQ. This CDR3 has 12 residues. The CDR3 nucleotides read TGTGCCAGCAGCTTAGTGTCCGGGGAGCTGTTTTTT. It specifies CASSLVSGELFF.

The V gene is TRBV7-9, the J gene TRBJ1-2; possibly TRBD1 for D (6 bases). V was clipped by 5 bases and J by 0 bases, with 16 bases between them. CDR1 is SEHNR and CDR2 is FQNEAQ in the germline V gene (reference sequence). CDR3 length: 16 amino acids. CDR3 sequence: CASSPVRGPTNYGYTF. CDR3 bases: TGTGCCAGCAGCCCGGTCCGGGGGCCGACTAACTATGGCTACACCTTC.

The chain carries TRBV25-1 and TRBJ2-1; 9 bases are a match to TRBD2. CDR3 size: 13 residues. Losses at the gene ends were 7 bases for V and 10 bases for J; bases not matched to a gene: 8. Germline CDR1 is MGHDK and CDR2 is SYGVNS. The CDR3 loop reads CASTPAGGGEQFF. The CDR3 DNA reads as TGTGCCAGCACCCCAGCGGGGGGTGGGGAGCAGTTCTTC.